These 20 T cell receptor beta chains came from one sample sequenced in a study of blood T cell repertoires in COVID-19. The data were produced by immunoSEQ multiplex PCR, yet TCRdb's version contains in-frame clones alone and is incomplete. Of 150,000 to 200,000 clones listed, 84% were seen once; the top ten hold 3% to 3.5%. Sequenced: PBMCs or T cells enriched from blood (not recorded which). The receptors stem from a woman between 25 and 40 years old who had been exposed to COVID-19.

The chain joins TRBV29-1 to TRBJ2-7; 7 bases are shared with TRBD1. This CDR3 has 12 residues. Germline CDR1 and CDR2: SQVTM and ANQGSEA. The ends lost 5 bases at V and 3 bases at J; junction bases unmatched: 4. CDR3 region: CSVSNRGYEQYF. As DNA, the CDR3 is TGCAGCGTTTCGAACAGGGGCTACGAGCAGTACTTC.

The chain couples TRBV6-2 or TRBV6-3 to TRBJ1-6; weak D call: TRBD1 (6 bases). The ends were cut back, 2 bases at V and 0 bases at J, with 8 bases in the middle. From germline, CDR1 is MNHEY and CDR2 SVGEGT. This CDR3 has 16 residues. The CDR3 spells CASSYDRSSYNSPLHF. The DNA for the CDR3 is TGTGCCAGCAGTTACGACAGGAGCTCCTATAATTCACCCCTCCACTTT.

The chain uses TRBV9 and TRBJ1-1, with TRBD1 identical over 7 bases. Trimming removed 4 bases from V and 5 bases from J; junction bases left unmatched: 14. Germline V gene data show CDR1 as SGDLS and CDR2 as YYNGEE. This CDR3 region has 16 residues. Here the CDR3 DNA reads TGTGCCAGCAGCCCAGGGACAGCCACCAAGGGGACTGAAGCTTTCTTT. Translated: CASSPGTATKGTEAFF.

The V and J genes are TRBV5-4 and TRBJ1-3; D is uncertain. Trimming cost V 0 bases and J 0 bases, with 7 bases left between them. Germline CDR1 is SGHNT and CDR2 is YYREEE (reference sequence). The CDR3 totals 15 residues. The CDR3 is CASSLGSISGNTIYF. CDR3 nucleotide sequence: TGTGCCAGCAGCTTGGGCAGTATCTCTGGAAACACCATATATTTT.

V usage is TRBV10-2 and J usage is TRBJ1-2, with a possible D match to TRBD1 (6 bases). The CDR3 loop spans 14 amino acids. Germline V gene lookup returns CDR1 WSHSY and CDR2 SAAADI. V shed 1 base and J shed 6 bases, with 12 bases lying between them. The CDR3: CASSELGALNGYTF. The DNA for the CDR3 is TGCGCCAGCAGTGAGTTGGGGGCCCTAAATGGCTACACCTTC.

This clone appeared a single time. This chain connects TRBV4-2 to TRBJ2-1, with TRBD2 matching 12 bases. Germline lookup yields CDR1 LGHNA and CDR2 YNFKEQ. Trimming removed 0 bases from V and 7 bases from J; junction bases left unmatched: 7. The length of the CDR3 is 17 residues. As DNA, the CDR3 is TGTGCCAGCAGCCAAGAGGCTAGCGGGGGGGTAGGGAATGAGCAGTTCTTC. Translated: CASSQEASGGVGNEQFF.

There are a few counts of this clone. The chain is built from TRBV10-2 and TRBJ1-5; a weak D match, TRBD1 (6 bases). The V gene lost 4 bases and the J gene lost 1 base, with 20 bases spanning the gap. Germline CDR1 WSHSY, CDR2 SAAADI. CDR3 size: 18 residues. The CDR3 loop reads CASSGTYPKGDSNQPQHF. In nucleotides, the CDR3 is TGCGCCAGCAGTGGGACCTATCCGAAGGGGGACAGCAATCAGCCCCAGCATTTT.

The V and J genes are TRBV5-8 and TRBJ2-1; 9 bases align to TRBD1. This CDR3 has 14 amino acids. Per germline, CDR1 SGHTS and CDR2 YDEGEE. V shed 0 bases and J 10 bases; nucleotides not matched to a gene: 5. CDR3 amino acids: CASSLDRGLGEQFF. The CDR3 DNA reads as TGTGCCAGCAGCTTGGACAGGGGGCTCGGGGAGCAGTTCTTC.

This clone was seen more than once but under ten times. J is TRBJ2-2 and V is TRBV30; the D gene is possibly TRBD1 (6 bases). Germline CDR1 reads GTSNPN; CDR2 reads SVGIG (reference sequence). The CDR3 loop spans 14 amino acids. Trimming stripped 4 bases from V and 8 bases from J, with 17 bases between. CDR3 in amino acids: CAWNEGVNRGELFF. In DNA form, the CDR3 reads TGTGCCTGGAATGAGGGGGTGAACAGAGGGGAGCTGTTTTTT.

This sequence joins TRBV5-4 and TRBJ2-3, with TRBD1 matching 7 bases. CDR1 SGHNT and CDR2 YYREEE come from the germline V gene (reference sequence). V lost 1 base, J lost 1 base, and 3 bases stayed unmatched. The CDR3 length is 15 residues. CDR3 nucleotides: TGTGCCAGCAGCTTGAGGGGGCCCCGCACAGATACGCAGTATTTT. Translation: CASSLRGPRTDTQYF.

V is TRBV5-1 and J is TRBJ2-3; possibly TRBD1 for D (5 bases). Germline CDR1 is SGHRS and CDR2 is YFSETQ. Trimming cost V 2 bases and J 2 bases, with 15 bases left between them. The CDR3 is made up of 16 amino acids. The CDR3 DNA follows: TGCGCCAGCAGCTTTGTGCAGGGTAGCCACACAGATACGCAGTATTTT. Its protein is CASSFVQGSHTDTQYF.

The chain recombines TRBV5-4 with TRBJ2-2, with TRBD2 matching over 8 bases. The V gene end was trimmed by 6 bases and the J gene end by 6 bases; junction bases not matched to a gene: 4. This CDR3 is 13 amino acids long. Germline lookup yields CDR1 SGHNT and CDR2 YYREEE (reference sequence). The CDR3 DNA reads TGTGCCAGCACCGGACTAGCATCCGGGGAGCTGTTTTTT. Its protein is CASTGLASGELFF.

The chain couples TRBV10-1 to TRBJ1-6, with 7 bases fitting TRBD1. The V gene's germline CDR1 is WNHNN and CDR2 SYGVQD (reference sequence). The CDR3 is made up of 13 amino acids. J lost 5 bases, V lost 7 bases, and 2 bases had no gene match. The CDR3 DNA follows: TGCGCCAGCAACCAGGGGGATAATTCACCCCTCCACTTT. As protein: CASNQGDNSPLHF.

The CDR3 bases are TGTGCCAGCAGCTCGGACAAGAACACTGAAGCTTTCTTT. Amino acid sequence: CASSSDKNTEAFF. The chain recombines TRBV11-3 with TRBJ1-1; D may be TRBD1 (5 bases). This CDR3 spans 13 amino acids. The V end was cut by 4 bases, the J end by 1 base, with 7 bases between. In germline, CDR1 is SGHNT, CDR2 YENEEA.

This chain links TRBV19 with TRBJ2-7; possibly TRBD2 for D (5 bases). V was shortened by 5 bases and J by 2 bases, with 13 bases between the two germline ends. The germline CDR1 and CDR2 sequences are LNHDA and SQIVND (reference sequence). The length of the CDR3 is 14 residues. The CDR3, as DNA: TGTGCCAGTAGTCCGCGGACGGGAACCTACGAGCAGTACTTC. This encodes CASSPRTGTYEQYF.

This chain links TRBV5-1 with TRBJ2-1; 10 nucleotides align to TRBD2. Germline V gives CDR1 SGHRS, CDR2 YFSETQ. This CDR3 has 18 amino acids. The V and J ends lost 3 bases and 0 bases, in that order; junction bases with no gene match: 9. CDR3 loop: CASSSVIAGGSSYNEQFF. CDR3 nucleotide sequence: TGCGCCAGCAGCTCCGTGATAGCGGGGGGCTCCTCCTACAATGAGCAGTTCTTC. Variable domain in full (rest from reference TRBV5-1 and TRBJ2-1): KAGVTQTPRYLIKTRGQQVTLSCSPISGHRSVSWYQQTPGQGLQFLFEYFSETQRNKGNFPGRFSGRQFSNSRSEMNVSTLELGDSALYLCASSSVIAGGSSYNEQFFGPGTRLTVL.

This clone was observed a single time. This chain's CDR3 is CASSQEGLVTDTQYF. The CDR3 DNA reads TGTGCCAGCAGCCAGGAGGGGCTCGTCACAGATACGCAGTATTTT. V and J are TRBV3-1 (or the pseudogene TRBV3-2) and TRBJ2-3; tentatively, D is TRBD2 (6 bases). CDR1 and CDR2 (germline): LGHDT, YNNKEL (reference sequence). The CDR3 has 15 amino acids. V lost 3 bases and J 2 bases, leaving 12 bases between the germline ends.

This clone was picked up a small number of times. The chain joins TRBV9 to TRBJ1-2; the D is unclear. V was trimmed by 1 base and J by 3 bases, leaving 10 bases between them. The CDR3 contains 14 residues. Germline loops: CDR1 SGDLS, CDR2 YYNGEE. Written as DNA, the CDR3 is TGTGCCAGCAGCGTAACGGGGAGCGACTATGGCTACACCTTC. The encoded protein is CASSVTGSDYGYTF.

Details on this clone: Other DNA sequences in the sample encode the same CDR3. This sequence joins TRBV30 and TRBJ1-2; the match to TRBD1 covers 8 bases. CDR1 GTSNPN and CDR2 SVGIG come from the germline V gene (reference sequence). CDR3 size: 13 residues. V shed 1 base and J 7 bases; nucleotides not matched to a gene: 5. The chain's CDR3 is CAWSAQGAGGYTF. CDR3 DNA: TGTGCCTGGAGTGCCCAGGGGGCGGGTGGCTACACCTTC.

The CDR3 coding sequence is TGTGCCAGTAGCGCGTTTAGCGGGGGGCCCCAAGAGACCCAGTACTTC. This translates into CASSAFSGGPQETQYF. This sequence joins TRBV19 and TRBJ2-5, with TRBD2 matching over 10 bases. Germline loops: CDR1 LNHDA, CDR2 SQIVND (reference sequence). CDR3 length equals 16 residues. Losses at the gene ends were 6 bases for V and 1 base for J; bases not matched to a gene: 8.